One and the same sample provided the 10 T cell receptor beta chains below, sequenced in a study of blood T cell repertoires in COVID-19. Produced via immunoSEQ multiplex PCR; TCRdb's table is partial and in-frame only. The sample records some 160,000 clones, 78% being singletons. Sequenced input: peripheral blood. These receptors all stem from a woman older than 75 with acute or convalescent COVID-19.

The chain is built from TRBV4-2 and TRBJ2-5; 12 bases match TRBD2. Germline CDR1 is LGHNA and CDR2 is YNFKEQ. V shed 3 bases, J shed 3 bases, and the junction held 11 bases outside the gene matches. CDR3 length: 18 amino acids. As DNA, the CDR3 is TGTGCCAGCAGCCACGAACTAGCGGGGGGCCCGAGAAAAGAGACCCAGTACTTC. The encoded protein is CASSHELAGGPRKETQYF.

This rearrangement joins TRBV6-5 to TRBJ1-1; TRBD1 aligns across 7 bases. J was trimmed by 4 bases and V by 6 bases; bases with no gene match: 2. This CDR3 is 12 amino acids long. The germline gives CDR1 MNHEY, CDR2 SVGAGI. CDR3: CASRGQVTEAFF. The CDR3 DNA reads TGTGCCAGCAGAGGACAGGTCACTGAAGCTTTCTTT.

This clone came up once. The V gene is TRBV11-3, the J gene TRBJ2-1; 12 bases fit TRBD2. J lost 8 bases, V lost 2 bases, and 10 bases had no gene match. The CDR3 spans 17 residues. The germline gives CDR1 SGHNT, CDR2 YENEEA. CDR3 bases: TGTGCCAGCAGCTTAACCAAGACTAGCGGGAGTTTTGATGAGCAGTTCTTC. Amino acid sequence: CASSLTKTSGSFDEQFF.

The J gene is TRBJ1-2, the V gene TRBV6-5; D may be TRBD1 (6 bases). The length of the CDR3 is 15 residues. Germline V gene lookup returns CDR1 MNHEY and CDR2 SVGAGI. V lost 7 bases and J lost 3, with 18 bases in between. CDR3 residues: CASNPTDSAYYGYTF. DNA for the CDR3: TGTGCCAGCAACCCCACGGACAGTGCTTACTATGGCTACACCTTC.

The chain couples TRBV3-1 (or the pseudogene TRBV3-2) to TRBJ2-5, with TRBD2 identical over 14 bases. J lost 3 bases, V lost 5 bases, and 5 bases had no gene match. Germline CDR1 is LGHDT and CDR2 is YNNKEL (reference sequence). This CDR3 has 16 amino acids. Here the CDR3 DNA reads TGTGCCAGCAGCTCTCGGACTAGCGGGGGGAAAGAGACCCAGTACTTC. The encoded protein is CASSSRTSGGKETQYF.

The rearrangement uses TRBV5-1 and TRBJ2-7; D is unresolved. This CDR3 has 12 residues. CDR1 SGHRS and CDR2 YFSETQ come from the germline V gene. Trimming removed 1 base at V and 2 bases at J, with 4 bases between. The chain's CDR3 is CASSLPAYEQYF. The CDR3 region has the DNA TGCGCCAGCAGCTTGCCAGCCTACGAGCAGTACTTC.

The rearrangement joins TRBV18 to TRBJ1-3; D is possibly TRBD1 (6 bases). The CDR3 sequence is 17 residues long. V shed 2 bases and J shed 2 bases, with 16 bases lying between them. Per the germline V gene, CDR1 is KGHSH and CDR2 is LQKENI. The CDR3 DNA reads TGTGCCAGCTCACCAGAGGTTCCCAGGGGAGCTGGAAACACCATATATTTT. This translates into CASSPEVPRGAGNTIYF.

The chain employs TRBV10-1 and TRBJ2-4; 9 bases match TRBD1. The CDR3 length is 14 residues. Per germline, CDR1 WNHNN and CDR2 SYGVQD (reference sequence). V was clipped by 5 bases and J by 8 bases; unmatched bases: 7. CDR3 DNA sequence: TGCGCCAGCAGTTCGGGACAGGGATTGGACATTCAGTACTTC. It specifies CASSSGQGLDIQYF.

V usage is TRBV24-1 and J usage is TRBJ2-5; 7 bases are shared with TRBD1. This CDR3 has 14 residues. V was pared by 3 bases and J by 2 bases, with 2 bases of the junction left unmatched. Germline CDR1 and CDR2: KGHDR and SFDVKD. The CDR3 nucleotides read TGTGCCACCAGTGATAGCAGGGGGCAAGAGACCCAGTACTTC. It codes for CATSDSRGQETQYF.

This clone came up once. V and J are TRBV11-2 and TRBJ2-3; D is perhaps TRBD1 (6 bases). Deletions cut 1 base from V and 0 bases from J, with 11 bases between. This CDR3 spans 16 amino acids. From germline, CDR1 is SGHAT and CDR2 FQNNGV. The CDR3 bases are TGTGCCAGCAGCTTAGTGCGGCAGGGGAGCACAGATACGCAGTATTTT. It yields the protein CASSLVRQGSTDTQYF.